This TCR beta chain was sequenced in a study of blood T cell repertoires in COVID-19 (dated by TCRdb to between 2020 and 2021). For the wider study: Samples covering the acute and convalescent phases of COVID-19 were provided by collaborators in the United States, Italy and Spain. The prospective study material was composed of cDNA or gDNA derived from T cells, B-cell-depleted T cells, or PBMCs. Subjects who had been exposed to COVID-19, were actively infected with it, or had recovered from it provided the deeply sampled blood TCRbeta repertoires that made up the dataset. The repertoires were made available in a free public database intended to serve as a resource for research on the immune response to SARS-CoV-2. Samples came from the ongoing ImmuneRACE study (first 160 participants) plus 1,254 subjects from 6 global collaborators. A de-identified subject ID, COVID-19 status, age in years and sex were almost always included in the sample metadata. Where available, HLA class I and class II types were obtained from metadata supplied by the sample provider rather than from assay-based typing. What the authors observed across the whole study: The quantity of clinical and demographic metadata differed by source and by participant and was supplied without curation.

TCRbeta CDR3 regions were amplified from genomic DNA by means of the immunoSEQ Assay, a bias-controlled multiplex PCR. The original methods were these. Nucleated cell counts per sample were estimated from amplification of reference gene primers within the assay. Sequence reads were collapsed and filtered to measure the absolute abundance of every unique TCRbeta CDR3 rearrangement. Productive Simpson clonality was computed per sample as the square root of Simpson's diversity index over productive rearrangements. The table was pulled from immuneACCESS by TCRdb, which kept in-frame rearrangements only. Such tables lose some clones; where checked, under half of the loss comes from unresolved V genes, and the rest has no known cause. V, J and clone size reflect that table, while D and trimming were determined from the DNA. The sample records over 45,000 clones, about nine tenths of which are singletons. The ten largest clones represent over 11% of the sample.

Collaborating institutions collected whole blood in K2EDTA tubes following their own protocols. For TCRbeta analysis, collaborator samples were shipped as frozen whole blood, as isolated PBMCs, or as DNA extracted from either sample type. From cysteine to phenylalanine, the CDR3 is 11 amino acids long. The DNA shown is the 33-base CDR3, in frame from base 1. CDR1 and CDR2 were assigned from the germline V gene as MNHEY and SVGEGT. Trimming at the junction amounts to 2 bases on V and 7 bases on J, and the germline ends lie 5 bases apart. This clone came up once. Its antigen is not yet known. The sample holds no much larger clone one base away, and base qualities are not on file.

Sequencing was performed on peripheral blood. The TCR comes from a woman aged 55-70 years with active COVID-19. The V and J genes are TRBV6-2 or TRBV6-3 and TRBJ1-2; the D gene cannot be resolved reliably. The DNA is as follows: TGTGCCAGCAGTTACCCAGGTGGCTACACCTTC. It is translated as CASSYPGGYTF.